The 17 T cell receptor beta chains below all came from one sample that was sequenced in a study of blood T cell repertoires in COVID-19. Produced via immunoSEQ multiplex PCR; TCRdb's table is partial and in-frame only. The sample shows about 160,000 clones, around 83% of them seen only once. Sample: peripheral blood. The receptors shown here come from a man aged 35-49 years with acute or convalescent COVID-19.

This chain's CDR3 is CATTGGTEAFF. In DNA form, the CDR3 reads TGTGCCACCACCGGGGGCACTGAAGCTTTCTTT. The chain combines TRBV19 with TRBJ1-1, with D perhaps matching TRBD1 (5 bases). The CDR3 loop spans 11 amino acids. The V gene's germline CDR1 is LNHDA and CDR2 SQIVND (reference sequence). The V gene lost 10 bases and the J gene lost 4 bases, with 10 bases spanning the gap.

The chain uses TRBV24-1 and TRBJ2-1, with 7 positions matching TRBD1. The CDR3 is 16 amino acids. CDR1 is KGHDR and CDR2 is SFDVKD in the germline V gene. V shed 6 bases, J shed 7 bases, and the junction held 14 bases outside the gene matches. CDR3 nucleotide sequence: TGTGCCACCAGTCCCCCGCAGGGGGTTGTAGGTAATGAGCAGTTCTTC. This encodes CATSPPQGVVGNEQFF.

This chain links TRBV7-9 with TRBJ1-1; D not certain. Germline loops: CDR1 SEHNR, CDR2 FQNEAQ (reference sequence). Trimming pared 5 bases from V and 3 bases from J, leaving 16 bases between. This CDR3 region has 15 residues. CDR3 residues: CASSQGQPGDTEAFF. The CDR3 nucleotides are TGTGCCAGCAGCCAAGGTCAGCCCGGGGACACTGAAGCTTTCTTT.

This clone has a handful of counts. V usage is TRBV6-2 or TRBV6-3 and J usage is TRBJ1-1; D ambiguous. Trimming removed 0 bases at V and 4 bases at J, with 21 bases between. The CDR3 consists of 18 residues. Germline-derived CDR1 and CDR2 are MNHEY and SVGEGT. The CDR3 sequence is CASSYSEDDAYPGTEAFF. The CDR3 coding sequence is TGTGCCAGCAGTTACTCGGAGGATGACGCCTACCCTGGCACTGAAGCTTTCTTT.

The rearrangement links TRBV19 to TRBJ2-3; 12 bases fit TRBD1. From germline, CDR1 is LNHDA and CDR2 SQIVND (reference sequence). The CDR3 consists of 17 residues. V lost 6 bases and J lost 5; bases outside the gene matches: 12. The CDR3 coding sequence is TGTGCCAGTAGGGATCTAGGCGGGACAGGGGGCAAAGATACGCAGTATTTT. Translated, it gives CASRDLGGTGGKDTQYF.

J is TRBJ1-3 and V is TRBV6-5; TRBD1 is a possible D gene (5 bases). The germline V gene encodes CDR1 MNHEY and CDR2 SVGAGI. The length of the CDR3 is 12 residues. With 5 bases removed from V and 11 bases from J, the gap between germline ends came to 13 bases. The CDR3 nucleotides read TGTGCCAGCAGTCCCGACAGCCTGGCCATATATTTT. Encoded protein: CASSPDSLAIYF.

V usage is TRBV4-1 and J usage is TRBJ1-3; D uncertain. Trimming removed 2 bases from V and 2 bases from J, with 7 bases in between. The germline gives CDR1 MGHRA, CDR2 YSYEKL. The CDR3 is 14 residues long. CDR3 nucleotides: TGCGCCAGCAGCCAAACAGCTGCTGGAAACACCATATATTTT. It encodes CASSQTAAGNTIYF.

The chain employs TRBV6-4 and TRBJ2-3, with D perhaps matching TRBD2 (7 bases). Germline assignment: CDR1 MRHNA and CDR2 SNTAGT. Trimming left V 0 bases short and J 5 bases short, with 12 bases between. The CDR3 spans 15 residues. CDR3 sequence: CASSDSGGGQDTQYF. Here the CDR3 DNA reads TGTGCCAGCAGTGACTCGGGGGGGGGCCAAGATACGCAGTATTTT.

This clone has only a few counts. DNA of the CDR3: TGTGCCAGCAGCCTTAGACGGGGGACTAGCGGCACCGGGGAGCTGTTTTTT. This codes for CASSLRRGTSGTGELFF. The chain uses TRBV3-1 (or the pseudogene TRBV3-2) and TRBJ2-2; 11 bases map to TRBD2. This CDR3 has 17 amino acids. Germline CDR1 and CDR2: LGHDT and YNNKEL (reference sequence). J was trimmed by 4 bases and V by 4 bases; bases with no gene match: 8.

The V and J genes are TRBV6-1 and TRBJ1-5; D unclear. V lost 2 bases, J lost 7 bases, and 12 bases lay in between. Germline CDR1 and CDR2: MNHNS and SASEGT. The CDR3 sequence is 14 residues long. The CDR3 DNA is TGTGCCAGCAGTGAAATGGTGGGCTGGCAGCCCCAGCATTTT. Protein sequence: CASSEMVGWQPQHF.

V usage is TRBV19 and J usage is TRBJ2-1; 8 nucleotides match TRBD2. This CDR3 comprises 16 residues. Germline trimming cut 3 bases from V and 3 bases from J; bases unmatched to any gene: 7. Looked up from germline, CDR1 is LNHDA and CDR2 is SQIVND (reference sequence). In DNA form, the CDR3 reads TGTGCCAGTAGTATCGGCGGCGGGGGGCTCTACAATGAGCAGTTCTTC. Protein product: CASSIGGGGLYNEQFF.

The V gene is TRBV4-1, the J gene TRBJ1-6, with D hard to call. The CDR3 contains 14 residues. V gave up 4 bases and J gave up 9 bases, with 13 bases separating them. Germline assignment: CDR1 MGHRA and CDR2 YSYEKL. This chain's CDR3 is CASSPLAGSSPLHF. In DNA, the CDR3 is TGCGCCAGCAGCCCTCTCGCAGGCTCTTCACCCCTCCACTTT.

This clone was counted a few times. The rearrangement links TRBV6-1 to TRBJ2-7, with a possible D match to TRBD1 (6 bases). There are 19 residues in the CDR3. Germline lookup yields CDR1 MNHNS and CDR2 SASEGT. V shed 0 bases and J shed 4 bases, with 25 bases lying between them. The CDR3 DNA is TGTGCCAGCAGTGAAGCTGGGGGCCGGACCTACAGGGTTCGGTACGAGCAGTACTTC. Translated: CASSEAGGRTYRVRYEQYF.

This chain links TRBV10-3 with TRBJ1-1; TRBD1 might be the D (6 bases). This CDR3 is built from 13 residues. Trimming left V 9 bases short and J 0 bases short, with 11 bases between. CDR1 is ENHRY and CDR2 is SYGVKD in the germline V gene. DNA of the CDR3: TGTGCCATAGGACAGTTGATGAACACTGAAGCTTTCTTT. It codes for CAIGQLMNTEAFF.

The V gene is TRBV5-4, the J gene TRBJ2-5; 7 bases fit TRBD1. Germline CDR1 and CDR2: SGHNT and YYREEE (reference sequence). Germline trimming cut 2 bases from V and 2 bases from J; bases unmatched to any gene: 6. CDR3 length: 15 amino acids. The CDR3 DNA reads TGTGCCAGCAGCTTCAGACAGGGAGCTCAAGAGACCCAGTACTTC. Translation gives CASSFRQGAQETQYF.

The chain recombines TRBV11-2 with TRBJ2-5; 11 nucleotides line up with TRBD2. CDR1 SGHAT and CDR2 FQNNGV come from the germline V gene. The CDR3 is 16 amino acids. J lost 7 bases, V lost 3 bases, and 10 bases had no gene match. For the CDR3, the DNA is TGTGCCAGCAGCTTCGCCCTAGCGGGGGGCGGGGGGACCCAGTACTTC. Translated: CASSFALAGGGGTQYF.

The CDR3, as DNA: TGTGCCAGCAGCCAAGATTCAGCGGGGGCGACCTACGAGCAGTACTTC. It encodes CASSQDSAGATYEQYF. V is TRBV4-2 and J is TRBJ2-7; TRBD2 aligns across 8 bases. Germline loops: CDR1 LGHNA, CDR2 YNFKEQ. Trimming removed 0 bases from V and 2 bases from J; junction bases left unmatched: 6. This CDR3 contains 16 residues.